These 20 T cell receptor beta chains share one sample of origin, sequenced in a study of cytomegalovirus exposure and HLA in healthy donors. The primer mix had 60 Vbeta and 13 Jbeta primers. Sequencing used immunoSEQ multiplex PCR; TCRdb keeps in-frame clones, though not all of them. The sample has 80,000 or so clones; approximately 80% are singletons. The specimen sequenced was PBMCs. These TCRs come from a man aged 35 to 55 in good health and CMV-seronegative.

The chain employs TRBV7-2 and TRBJ2-1; D ambiguous. Germline CDR1 reads SGHTA; CDR2 reads FQGNSA. The V end lost 11 bases, the J end lost 0 bases, and 11 bases lay between the germline ends. The length of the CDR3 is 13 residues. The CDR3 protein is CASRPPSYNEQFF. The CDR3 coding sequence is TGTGCCTCCAGGCCCCCCTCCTACAATGAGCAGTTCTTC.

The chain joins TRBV2 to TRBJ1-5; 7 nucleotides line up with TRBD1. With V trimmed by 8 bases and J by 6 bases, 10 bases remained unmatched. This CDR3 spans 14 amino acids. Germline V gene data show CDR1 as SNHLY and CDR2 as FYNNEI. CDR3 DNA: TGTGCCAGCGGTTGGCAGGGGGAGGCTCAGCCCCAGCATTTT. It codes for CASGWQGEAQPQHF.

This clone appeared a few times. The chain has TRBV5-1 and TRBJ1-5; D is ambiguous. This CDR3 spans 13 amino acids. The V gene's germline CDR1 is SGHRS and CDR2 YFSETQ. V lost 1 base and J lost 5, with 7 bases in between. CDR3 region: CASSLFGDQPQHF. CDR3 nucleotides: TGCGCCAGCAGCTTGTTCGGGGATCAGCCCCAGCATTTT.

This chain joins TRBV18 and TRBJ2-5; no definite D call. The CDR3 spans 13 residues. Trimming took off 6 bases at V and 1 base at J, with 9 bases between the two ends. Germline V CDR1 and CDR2: KGHSH, LQKENI. The CDR3 DNA reads TGTGCCAGCTCGCGGTATCTCCAAGAGACCCAGTACTTC. Translating it yields CASSRYLQETQYF.

V is TRBV5-1 and J is TRBJ1-1; D gene unclear. V was cut by 0 bases and J by 4 bases, with 13 bases left in between. Per germline, CDR1 SGHRS and CDR2 YFSETQ. The length of the CDR3 is 15 residues. The CDR3 reads CASSLAPSAGTEAFF. DNA for the CDR3: TGCGCCAGCAGCTTGGCCCCAAGCGCGGGCACTGAAGCTTTCTTT.

The genes are TRBV4-1 and TRBJ1-5; 7 bases line up with TRBD1. CDR1 and CDR2 (germline): MGHRA, YSYEKL. J lost 2 bases, V lost 6 bases, and 7 bases had no gene match. This CDR3 region has 15 residues. The CDR3 DNA reads TGCGCCAGCAGGGAGGGGGCTCTGGGCAATCAGCCCCAGCATTTT. This codes for CASREGALGNQPQHF.

This clone has a handful of counts. The chain joins TRBV4-2 to TRBJ1-2; 7 bases are a match to TRBD1. Germline V CDR1 and CDR2: LGHNA, YNFKEQ. The ends lost 1 base at V and 4 bases at J; junction bases unmatched: 9. This CDR3 region has 16 residues. DNA of the CDR3: TGTGCCAGCAGCCAAGCCTCTGGACAGGACATCTATGGCTACACCTTC. It is translated as CASSQASGQDIYGYTF.

The genes are TRBV25-1 and TRBJ2-1; TRBD2 is a possible D gene (6 bases). This CDR3 is built from 15 residues. V shed 3 bases and J shed 5 bases, with 14 bases lying between them. The V gene's germline CDR1 is MGHDK and CDR2 SYGVNS. The CDR3 sequence: CASSDTRTGDNEQFF. The CDR3 coding sequence is TGTGCCAGCAGTGACACTCGGACGGGGGACAATGAGCAGTTCTTC.

V gene TRBV7-2 combines with J gene TRBJ1-4, with D perhaps matching TRBD1 (6 bases). The germline V gene encodes CDR1 SGHTA and CDR2 FQGNSA. Trimming took 5 bases from V and 12 from J, leaving 16 bases between them. The CDR3 totals 13 residues. The DNA of the CDR3 is TGTGCCAGCAGCCAACGACAGGCCCGGGAACTGTTTTTT. Its translation: CASSQRQARELFF.

The rearrangement uses TRBV29-1 and TRBJ2-7; 8 nucleotides agree with TRBD1. CDR3 size: 15 residues. V was pared by 4 bases and J by 4 bases, with 12 bases of the junction left unmatched. Germline CDR1 and CDR2: SQVTM and ANQGSEA. CDR3 sequence reads: CSVVPPAGQAYEQYF. Here the CDR3 DNA reads TGCAGCGTTGTCCCCCCCGCGGGACAGGCATACGAGCAGTACTTC.

The V call is TRBV29-1, the J call TRBJ1-6; TRBD1 is a possible D gene (5 bases). V shed 2 bases and J shed 9 bases, with 11 bases lying between them. Per germline, CDR1 SQVTM and CDR2 ANQGSEA. The CDR3 totals 13 residues. CDR3 nucleotide sequence: TGCAGCGTTGAAACCTCAAGGGGTTCACCCCTCCACTTT. It translates to CSVETSRGSPLHF.

The chain is built from TRBV7-9 and TRBJ2-2; 8 bases map to TRBD1. Per the germline V gene, CDR1 is SEHNR and CDR2 is FQNEAQ (reference sequence). The J segment lost 4 bases and the V segment lost 4 bases, leaving 8 bases of the junction unmatched. This CDR3 has 16 residues. The DNA of the CDR3 is TGTGCCAGCAGCTCCCATGGACAGGGAGGCACCGGGGAGCTGTTTTTT. Encoded protein: CASSSHGQGGTGELFF.

The sample holds one count of this clone. The chain's CDR3 is CASRLWGGLADTQYF. The CDR3 DNA reads as TGTGCCAGTAGACTCTGGGGAGGGTTGGCAGATACGCAGTATTTT. V usage is TRBV19 and J usage is TRBJ2-3, with 7 nucleotides matching TRBD2. V shed 6 bases and J 4 bases; nucleotides not matched to a gene: 10. Germline CDR1 reads LNHDA; CDR2 reads SQIVND (reference sequence). There are 15 residues in the CDR3.

The CDR3 is CASSETGGSGYEQYF. DNA for the CDR3: TGTGCCAGCAGCGAAACAGGGGGTTCGGGCTACGAGCAGTACTTC. The chain links TRBV11-3 to TRBJ2-7, with 8 nucleotides matching TRBD1. This CDR3 is 15 amino acids long. From germline, CDR1 is SGHNT and CDR2 YENEEA. The V and J ends lost 5 bases and 3 bases, in that order; junction bases with no gene match: 9. Full variable domain (outside the CDR3, taken from reference TRBV11-3 and TRBJ2-7): EAGVVQSPRYKIIEKKQPVAFWCNPISGHNTLYWYLQNLGQGPELLIRYENEEAVDDSQLPKDRFSAERLKGVDSTLKIQPAELGDSAVYLCASSETGGSGYEQYFGPGTRLTVT.

This clone was seen more than once but under ten times. The chain recombines TRBV5-1 with TRBJ1-1, with D unresolved. CDR3 size: 12 residues. Germline assignment: CDR1 SGHRS and CDR2 YFSETQ. Trimming took 4 bases from V and 10 from J, leaving 14 bases between them. The CDR3 DNA reads TGCGCCAGCAGCATGCCGGACGGGATAGCTTTCTTT. Amino acid sequence: CASSMPDGIAFF.

This rearrangement joins TRBV30 to TRBJ2-6, with a tentative D call TRBD2 (5 bases). CDR3 length: 16 residues. Germline CDR1 GTSNPN, CDR2 SVGIG (reference sequence). Trimming stripped 3 bases from V and 4 bases from J, with 16 bases between. In DNA form, the CDR3 reads TGTGCCTGGAGGAAGGAGGCGGCCGAGGGGGCCAACGTCCTGACTTTC. Its protein product is CAWRKEAAEGANVLTF. Based on the CDR3 plus reference TRBV30 and TRBJ2-6, the full variable domain is SQTIHQWPATLVQPVGSPLSLECTVEGTSNPNLYWYRQAAGRGLQLLFYSVGIGQISSEVPQNLSASRPQDRQFILSSKKLLLSDSGFYLCAWRKEAAEGANVLTFGAGSRLTVL.

The V gene is TRBV5-4, the J gene TRBJ1-2; TRBD1 agrees at 8 bases. Unmatched junction bases numbered 9, after V lost 4 bases and J lost 7 bases. The length of the CDR3 is 14 residues. CDR1 is SGHNT, CDR2 YYREEE, per germline (reference sequence). The CDR3, as DNA: TGTGCCAGCAGCACACCGGGACAGGATGGTGGCTACACCTTC. Residues: CASSTPGQDGGYTF. Full variable domain (rest looked up from reference TRBV5-4 and TRBJ1-2): ETGVTQSPTHLIKTRGQQVTLRCSSQSGHNTVSWYQQALGQGPQFIFQYYREEENGRGNFPPRFSGLQFPNYSSELNVNALELDDSALYLCASSTPGQDGGYTFGSGTRLTVV.

On this clone: In the same sample, other DNA sequences code for this CDR3. J is TRBJ1-2 and V is TRBV19; 11 bases agree with TRBD1. V shed 1 base, J shed 4 bases, and the junction held 8 bases outside the gene matches. The CDR3 is made up of 17 amino acids. Germline CDR1 is LNHDA and CDR2 is SQIVND (reference sequence). This chain's CDR3 is CASSIAPSGTGGYGYTF. CDR3 nucleotides: TGTGCCAGTAGTATAGCCCCGTCCGGGACAGGGGGCTATGGCTACACCTTC.

The gene calls are TRBV6-5 and TRBJ2-7; maybe TRBD1 (6 bases). The CDR3 length is 15 residues. Germline loops: CDR1 MNHEY, CDR2 SVGAGI. V was trimmed by 0 bases and J by 2 bases, leaving 11 bases between them. CDR3 in DNA: TGTGCCAGCAGTTACTCGCTGGACAGAGCCTACGAGCAGTACTTC. Its translation: CASSYSLDRAYEQYF.

The V and J genes are TRBV5-1 and TRBJ2-1; 13 nucleotides align to TRBD2. Looked up from germline, CDR1 is SGHRS and CDR2 is YFSETQ. V was clipped by 4 bases and J by 3 bases; unmatched bases: 10. The CDR3 length is 18 residues. CDR3 sequence: CASSVTSGGASFYNEQFF. In DNA, the CDR3 is TGCGCCAGCAGCGTAACTAGCGGGGGGGCTTCTTTCTACAATGAGCAGTTCTTC.